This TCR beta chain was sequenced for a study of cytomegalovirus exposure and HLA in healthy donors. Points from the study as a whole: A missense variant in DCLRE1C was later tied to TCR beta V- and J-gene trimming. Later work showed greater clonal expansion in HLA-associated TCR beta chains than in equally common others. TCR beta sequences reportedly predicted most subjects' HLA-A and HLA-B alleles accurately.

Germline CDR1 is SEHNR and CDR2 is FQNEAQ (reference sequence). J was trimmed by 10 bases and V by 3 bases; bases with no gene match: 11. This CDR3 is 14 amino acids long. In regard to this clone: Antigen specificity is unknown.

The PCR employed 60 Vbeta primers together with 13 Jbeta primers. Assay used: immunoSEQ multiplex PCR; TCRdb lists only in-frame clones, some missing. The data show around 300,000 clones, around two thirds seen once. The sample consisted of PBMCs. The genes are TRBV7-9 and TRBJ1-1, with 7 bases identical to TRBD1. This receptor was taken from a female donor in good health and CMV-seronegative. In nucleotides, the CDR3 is TGTGCCAGCAGCTTTAGGGGGCAAGTGGCAGGAGCTTTCTTT. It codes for CASSFRGQVAGAFF.